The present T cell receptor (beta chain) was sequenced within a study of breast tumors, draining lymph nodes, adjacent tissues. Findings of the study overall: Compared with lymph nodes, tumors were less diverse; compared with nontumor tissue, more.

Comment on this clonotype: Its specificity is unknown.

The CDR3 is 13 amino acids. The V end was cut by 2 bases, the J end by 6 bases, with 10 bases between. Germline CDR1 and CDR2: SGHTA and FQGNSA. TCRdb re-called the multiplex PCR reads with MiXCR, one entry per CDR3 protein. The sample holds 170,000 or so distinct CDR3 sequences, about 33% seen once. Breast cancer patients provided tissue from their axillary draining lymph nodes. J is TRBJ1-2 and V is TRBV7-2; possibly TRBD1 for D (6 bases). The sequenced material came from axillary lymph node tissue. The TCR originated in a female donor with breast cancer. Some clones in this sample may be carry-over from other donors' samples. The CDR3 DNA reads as TGTGCCAGCAGCTTATCGCACAGGGATGGCTACACCTTC. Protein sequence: CASSLSHRDGYTF.